This T cell receptor (beta chain) came from a study of T cells in Graves' hyperthyroidism and ophthalmopathy (dated 2019 in TCRdb). Background for the entire study: Peripheral blood was collected at initial diagnosis, before any treatment. To identify TCR V-J signatures that set the groups apart, the researchers used a discovery cohort of about a hundred patients, made up of 40 to 45 with Graves' ophthalmopathy and 57 with stable Graves' hyperthyroidism. Prospective prediction of ophthalmopathy was tested in an independent validation cohort of 18 to 20 hyperthyroidism patients and 15 to 17 patients who later progressed to ophthalmopathy. The 95 to 100 discovery patients were randomly divided into training and test sets at a 7:3 ratio. The study also compared thyroid tissue and blood T-cell repertoires from several Graves' hyperthyroidism patients. After sampling, hyperthyroidism patients received methimazole starting at 30 mg daily, and ophthalmopathy patients received high-dose intravenous methylprednisolone. The paper describes TCR Vbeta CDR3 sequencing of roughly 130 peripheral blood samples, made up of about 41 ophthalmopathy patients, roughly 72 hyperthyroidism patients and 17 progressor patients.

Summary of the overall study and its limitations: Sample size was not statistically predetermined, and investigators were not blinded to group allocation. A model built on a 13 V-J signature distinguished ophthalmopathy from stable hyperthyroidism, reaching roughly 88% sensitivity and approximately 81% specificity in cross-validation and 80%/75% in testing. Most expanded thyroid clonotypes (frequency above 0.001) were also found in blood, which suggests that blood repertoires may mirror thyroid immune responses. In validation, the model predicted progression to ophthalmopathy a median of about 5.9 months before onset, with approximately 68% sensitivity and roughly 79% specificity.

In the ophthalmopathy patients, disease was moderately to severely active, with a Clinical Activity Score of 3 or more, a NOSPECS grade of 4 or more, and a duration of less than 3 months. Exclusion was applied to patients with uncontrolled infections, other autoimmune diseases, pregnancy or lactation. Diagnoses were established on the basis of clinical symptoms, serum thyroxine and TRAb, thyroid ultrasound, and orbital computed tomography. Ficoll-Paque density gradient centrifugation was used to isolate PBMCs from approximately 10 ml of fresh peripheral blood. Total RNA was extracted with Trizol reagent, and quality was checked on an Agilent 2100 Bioanalyzer. The TCR beta CDR3 regions were amplified from the RNA transcripts. A first-round RT-PCR of the TCR CDR3 used the HTBI primer set with the Qiagen OneStep RT-PCR kit. Libraries were constructed in a second round of multiplex PCR, after which size selection and purification were carried out. The libraries were sequenced on an Illumina HiSeq2000 using paired-end 100 bp reads. The source study handled its data this way. Raw data were processed with SOAPnuke, discarding reads with adapters, uncalled bases, mean Phred below 15, or no exact constant-primer or identifier match. COPE v1.2.5 was used to merge high-quality paired reads, and clonotypes were defined as unique nucleotide sequences. Clonotypes were aligned to IMGT TRBV, TRBD and TRBJ reference segments using MiTCR v1.1. Analysis was restricted to V-J combinations with a frequency above 0.0001, which covered approximately 99% of repertoires. A TCS score was defined as the ratio of F50 (clonal expansion) to E x V (chaos), with BLOSUM62-based TCRdist applied between CDR3 peptides within each V-J. Welch's t-statistics and random forest reduced just over 500 V-J features to roughly 13, which were used in a naive Bayes classifier (R e1071). TCRdb reprocessed the public reads (quality trimming at Q25 with fastp, clone calling with MiXCR) and kept in-frame beta chains. CDR3 protein duplicates are merged, each entry listing the most common genes and DNA. TCRdb, rather than the study authors, made the V and J calls. This sample holds 250,000 to 400,000 distinct CDR3 sequences; roughly an eighth were observed only once. Of the sample, roughly 35% is held by the ten largest clones.

This clonotype was counted between two and nine times. It lacks a known antigen. No base quality values were provided; no much bigger clone lies one nucleotide off. CDR1 and CDR2 are drawn from the germline V gene (reference sequence): DFQATT, SNEGSKA. Between the V and J ends, shortened by 3 bases and 2 bases respectively, the junction contains 15 bases. The CDR3, from cysteine to phenylalanine, totals 15 residues. Kept here is only the CDR3 DNA, which spans 45 bases and is read in frame from base 1. The specimen sequenced was blood. This sequence was found in a woman in her forties with Graves' ophthalmopathy. The rearrangement combines TRBV20-1 with TRBJ2-3; TRBD2 could be the D gene, as 6 bases match. The sequenced DNA is TGCAGTGCTAGCCCTCTCCAGGGACTCACAGATACGCAGTATTTT. This is translated as CSASPLQGLTDTQYF.